The 22 T cell receptor beta chains presented below share a single source sample, sequenced in a study of CD8+ T cells in alopecia areata. Investigators isolated RNA and reverse transcribed it into cDNA to act as the sequencing template. The assay was immunoSEQ multiplex PCR, and TCRdb's table has in-frame clones only and misses some. This table has about 110,000 clones, 45% to 70% appearing once. Sample: CD8+ T cells sorted from blood. The receptors come from a human donor in good health.

The chain is built from TRBV2 and TRBJ1-2; D unresolved. Germline CDR1 SNHLY, CDR2 FYNNEI. V was trimmed by 7 bases and J by 3 bases, leaving 21 bases between them. The CDR3 sequence is 16 residues long. CDR3: CASTLSEHYVHYGYTF. CDR3 sequence (DNA): TGTGCCAGCACCCTCTCTGAACACTACGTACACTATGGCTACACCTTC.

The rearrangement links TRBV30 to TRBJ2-3; D is undetermined. This CDR3 is 15 amino acids long. Germline loops: CDR1 GTSNPN, CDR2 SVGIG (reference sequence). The V and J ends lost 2 bases and 4 bases respectively, with 16 bases between them. The CDR3 here is CAWSLGSHGADTQYF. The DNA for the CDR3 is TGTGCCTGGAGTTTGGGCTCTCATGGGGCAGATACGCAGTATTTT.

V is TRBV6-6 and J is TRBJ2-6; unclear D gene. The CDR3 is made up of 14 amino acids. Germline loops: CDR1 MNHNY, CDR2 SVGAGI (reference sequence). Between the trimmed V and J ends, which lost 4 bases and 0 bases, there was a span of 4 bases. This CDR3 reads CASSWSSGANVLTF. DNA for the CDR3: TGTGCCAGCAGTTGGAGCTCTGGGGCCAACGTCCTGACTTTC.

Here the CDR3 DNA reads TGCAGCGCAATGGGGGGCAGCCGCACAGATACGCAGTATTTT. Its protein is CSAMGGSRTDTQYF. The V and J genes are TRBV29-1 and TRBJ2-3; D tentatively reads TRBD1 or TRBD2 (6 bases each). The V end was cut by 7 bases, the J end by 1 base, with 15 bases between. The CDR3 runs 14 residues. Germline loops: CDR1 SQVTM, CDR2 ANQGSEA.

The chain joins TRBV7-9 to TRBJ2-1, with D possibly TRBD1 on 6 matching bases. V was clipped by 5 bases and J by 0 bases, with 11 bases between them. The V gene's germline CDR1 is SEHNR and CDR2 FQNEAQ (reference sequence). The CDR3 consists of 15 residues. The CDR3 here is CASSPSRGSYNEQFF. CDR3 nucleotides: TGTGCCAGCAGCCCAAGCAGGGGCTCCTACAATGAGCAGTTCTTC.

The chain carries TRBV7-2 and TRBJ2-7; possibly TRBD1 or TRBD2 for D (5 bases each). Trimming cost V 5 bases and J 7 bases, with 15 bases left between them. This CDR3 comprises 13 residues. Germline CDR1 reads SGHTA; CDR2 reads FQGNSA. CDR3 sequence: CASSPGRVAEQYF. CDR3 nucleotides: TGTGCCAGCAGCCCGGGACGCGTTGCTGAGCAGTACTTC. The whole variable domain, remainder taken from reference TRBV7-2 and TRBJ2-7, is GAGVSQSPSNKVTEKGKDVELRCDPISGHTALYWYRQSLGQGLEFLIYFQGNSAPDKSGLPSDRFSAERTGGSVSTLTIQRTQQEDSAVYLCASSPGRVAEQYFGPGTRLTVT.

J is TRBJ2-5 and V is TRBV30; D gene unclear. Germline-derived CDR1 and CDR2 are GTSNPN and SVGIG (reference sequence). Trimming removed 0 bases from V and 1 base from J, with 12 bases in between. The CDR3 loop spans 15 amino acids. The CDR3: CAWSVLRAFQETQYF. In DNA form, the CDR3 reads TGTGCCTGGAGTGTACTAAGGGCATTCCAAGAGACCCAGTACTTC.

This rearrangement joins TRBV30 to TRBJ2-6; D gene uncertain. The CDR3 spans 18 residues. The V gene's germline CDR1 is GTSNPN and CDR2 SVGIG (reference sequence). Trimming took off 1 base at V and 0 bases at J, with 16 bases between the two ends. CDR3 sequence reads: CAWSALGLLNSGANVLTF. As DNA, the CDR3 is TGTGCCTGGAGTGCGTTGGGTCTCCTAAACTCTGGGGCCAACGTCCTGACTTTC.

The chain couples TRBV5-4 to TRBJ1-2, with TRBD1 as a possible D gene (5 bases). V lost 4 bases, J lost 5 bases, and 15 bases lay in between. Germline V gene data show CDR1 as SGHNT and CDR2 as YYREEE (reference sequence). This CDR3 has 14 residues. CDR3 amino acids: CASSRGTESYGYTF. As DNA, the CDR3 is TGTGCCAGCAGCCGAGGGACGGAATCTTATGGCTACACCTTC.

This clone was found once. The V gene is TRBV6-5, the J gene TRBJ2-1, with D possibly being TRBD1 (6 bases). The CDR3 spans 11 residues. Deletions cut 11 bases from V and 9 bases from J, with 14 bases between. Per germline, CDR1 MNHEY and CDR2 SVGAGI. The CDR3 DNA reads as TGTGCCGTTGAGGGGGAGCGTGAGCAGTTCTTC. Encoded protein: CAVEGEREQFF.

This rearrangement joins TRBV7-9 to TRBJ1-1; TRBD1 agrees at 10 bases. Germline values: CDR1 SEHNR, CDR2 FQNEAQ (reference sequence). The CDR3 is 15 residues long. V lost 4 bases to trimming and J lost 5 bases; unmatched junction nucleotides: 7. The CDR3 nucleotides are TGTGCCAGCAGCTCCTCGGGACAGGGGAGGACTGAAGCTTTCTTT. Amino acids: CASSSSGQGRTEAFF.

The chain has TRBV28 and TRBJ2-7; maybe TRBD1 (5 bases). The germline V gene encodes CDR1 MDHEN and CDR2 SYDVKM. Trimming removed 6 bases from V and 5 bases from J, with 14 bases in between. The CDR3 extends over 13 amino acids. CDR3 sequence: CASSPGALDEQYF. CDR3 nucleotide sequence: TGTGCCAGCAGCCCTGGGGCGCTGGACGAGCAGTACTTC.

The chain employs TRBV7-9 and TRBJ2-3; 15 bases agree with TRBD2. This CDR3 comprises 17 residues. The germline V gene has CDR1 SEHNR and CDR2 FQNEAQ (reference sequence). Trimming removed 3 bases from V and 9 bases from J; junction bases left unmatched: 10. CDR3 nucleotides: TGTGCCAGCAGCTTGGAGCCTCCGGGACTAGCGGGGGGAACGCAGTATTTT. This gives the protein CASSLEPPGLAGGTQYF. The whole variable domain, filled in from reference TRBV7-9 and TRBJ2-3, reads DTGVSQNPRHKITKRGQNVTFRCDPISEHNRLYWYRQTLGQGPEFLTYFQNEAQLEKSRLLSDRFSAERPKGSFSTLEIQRTEQGDSAMYLCASSLEPPGLAGGTQYFGPGTRLTVL.

J is TRBJ2-7 and V is TRBV13; TRBD1 matches at 7 bases. This CDR3 region has 14 residues. Trimming at V came to 5 bases and at J to 1 base, leaving 5 bases not matched to a gene. CDR1 PRHDT and CDR2 FYEKMQ come from the germline V gene (reference sequence). The CDR3 sequence is CASSNNRGSYEQYF. The CDR3 DNA sequence: TGTGCCAGCAGCAACAACAGGGGATCCTACGAGCAGTACTTC.

This clone was found a few times. The chain employs TRBV10-3 and TRBJ1-1; D gene uncertain. Germline V gives CDR1 ENHRY, CDR2 SYGVKD. The CDR3 is 15 amino acids. The V and J ends lost 0 bases and 0 bases respectively, with 8 bases between them. The CDR3 loop is CAISESNGVNTEAFF. In DNA form, the CDR3 reads TGTGCCATCAGTGAGTCGAACGGGGTGAACACTGAAGCTTTCTTT.

The V and J genes are TRBV5-1 and TRBJ1-4; 8 bases match TRBD1. Unmatched junction bases numbered 6, after V lost 4 bases and J lost 7 bases. The CDR3 loop spans 14 amino acids. Germline V gene sequence: CDR1 SGHRS, CDR2 YFSETQ. The CDR3 reads CASSLGQGGEKLFF. The CDR3 nucleotides are TGCGCCAGCAGCCTTGGACAGGGCGGTGAAAAACTGTTTTTT.

The chain uses TRBV5-1 and TRBJ2-7; no clear D gene. In germline, CDR1 is SGHRS, CDR2 YFSETQ. The CDR3 runs 13 residues. Trimming took off 4 bases at V and 6 bases at J, with 14 bases between the two ends. The CDR3 nucleotides read TGCGCCAGCAGCCGGAACCCAGCCTCCGAGCAGTACTTC. This sequence encodes CASSRNPASEQYF.

The rearrangement uses TRBV2 and TRBJ2-7; TRBD1 is a possible D gene (6 bases). The germline CDR1 and CDR2 sequences are SNHLY and FYNNEI. Trimming shortened V by 5 bases and J by 5 bases, and 16 bases separated the two germline ends. The CDR3 has 14 residues. The CDR3 bases are TGTGCCAGCAGTCAAGGACAGATTCTACACGAGCAGTACTTC. This sequence encodes CASSQGQILHEQYF. The full variable domain, its missing parts supplied by reference TRBV2 and TRBJ2-7, is EPEVTQTPSHQVTQMGQEVILRCVPISNHLYFYWYRQILGQKVEFLVSFYNNEISEKSEIFDDQFSVERPDGSNFTLKIRSTKLEDSAMYFCASSQGQILHEQYFGPGTRLTVT.

CDR3 in DNA: TGTGCCAGCAGCTTAGGCGGTAGCGGGGGGACCCGCTACGAGCAGTACTTC. Protein product: CASSLGGSGGTRYEQYF. The V gene is TRBV13, the J gene TRBJ2-7, with 10 bases that match TRBD2. Germline V gene sequence: CDR1 PRHDT, CDR2 FYEKMQ (reference sequence). The CDR3 length is 17 residues. J gave up 3 bases and V 0 bases, and 8 bases lay outside the gene matches.

As concerns this clone: The junction does not match germline at one end; this may be a read error. The chain has TRBV7-7 and TRBJ2-5, with D possibly matching TRBD1 (5 bases). The CDR3 has 13 residues. In germline, CDR1 is SSHAT, CDR2 FNYEAQ (reference sequence). CDR3 in amino acids: CASSLRGQETQYF. The CDR3 DNA follows: TGTGCTAGCAGCCTAAGGGGACAAGAGACCCAGTACTTC.

V and J are TRBV30 and TRBJ1-4; D gene ambiguous. Germline loops: CDR1 GTSNPN, CDR2 SVGIG (reference sequence). V lost 5 bases and J lost 0, with 16 bases in between. The length of the CDR3 is 16 residues. CDR3 sequence reads: CAWGPGSLPTNEKLFF. The DNA of the CDR3 is TGTGCCTGGGGACCGGGCAGTCTCCCAACTAATGAAAAACTGTTTTTT.

This clone was seen just once. CDR3 protein: CASSEGTGFNNEQFF. In DNA form, the CDR3 reads TGTGCCAGCAGTGAAGGGACAGGGTTCAACAATGAGCAGTTCTTC. The V gene is TRBV2, the J gene TRBJ2-1; 8 nucleotides align to TRBD1. Unmatched junction bases numbered 4, after V lost 1 base and J lost 5 bases. The CDR3 is 15 residues long. CDR1 is SNHLY, CDR2 FYNNEI, per germline.